This TCR beta chain was identified during a study of T cell responses to AZD1222 COVID-19 vaccine. Study overall: Second doses at about 4 or about 12 weeks were pooled.

This CDR3 is 17 amino acids long. From germline, CDR1 is SGHDN and CDR2 FVKESK. Trimming removed 4 bases from V and 0 bases from J, with 16 bases in between. Sequencing used immunoSEQ multiplex PCR; TCRdb keeps in-frame clones, though not all of them. The sample yields 90,000 to 150,000 clones, 70% to 90% seen once. The specimen comprised peripheral blood, sampled on day 0 of AZD1222 vaccination. The source is an adult in good health. This chain connects TRBV14 to TRBJ2-1, with D unclear. The CDR3 DNA sequence: TGTGCCAGCAGCCCCCATAAGGGCCGCTCCTCCTACAATGAGCAGTTCTTC. This sequence encodes CASSPHKGRSSYNEQFF. The full variable domain, its missing parts supplied by reference TRBV14 and TRBJ2-1, is EAGVTQFPSHSVIEKGQTVTLRCDPISGHDNLYWYRRVMGKEIKFLLHFVKESKQDESGMPNNRFLAERTGGTYSTLKVQPAELEDSGVYFCASSPHKGRSSYNEQFFGPGTRLTVL.